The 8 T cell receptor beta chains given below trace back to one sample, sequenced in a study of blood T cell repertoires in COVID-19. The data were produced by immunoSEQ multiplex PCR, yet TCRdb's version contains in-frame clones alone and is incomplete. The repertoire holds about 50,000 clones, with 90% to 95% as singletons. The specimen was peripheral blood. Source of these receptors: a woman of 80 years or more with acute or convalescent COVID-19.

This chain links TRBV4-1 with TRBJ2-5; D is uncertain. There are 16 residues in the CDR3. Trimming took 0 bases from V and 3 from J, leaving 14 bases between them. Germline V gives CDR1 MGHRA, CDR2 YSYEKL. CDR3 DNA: TGCGCCAGCAGCCAAGATGGAGCCCGACGGGAAGAGACCCAGTACTTC. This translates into CASSQDGARREETQYF.

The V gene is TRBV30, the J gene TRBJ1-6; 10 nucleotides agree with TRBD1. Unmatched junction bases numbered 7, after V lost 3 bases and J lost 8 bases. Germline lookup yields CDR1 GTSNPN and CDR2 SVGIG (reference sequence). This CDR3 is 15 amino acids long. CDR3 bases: TGTGCCTGGAGAGGTCGACAGGGGGCTTATTCACCCCTCCACTTT. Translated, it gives CAWRGRQGAYSPLHF.

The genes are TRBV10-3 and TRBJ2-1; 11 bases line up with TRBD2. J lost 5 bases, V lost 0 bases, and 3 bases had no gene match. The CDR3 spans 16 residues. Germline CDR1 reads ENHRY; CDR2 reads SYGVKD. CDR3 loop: CAISESTSGSHNEQFF. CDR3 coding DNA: TGTGCCATCAGTGAGTCAACTAGCGGGAGCCACAATGAGCAGTTCTTC.

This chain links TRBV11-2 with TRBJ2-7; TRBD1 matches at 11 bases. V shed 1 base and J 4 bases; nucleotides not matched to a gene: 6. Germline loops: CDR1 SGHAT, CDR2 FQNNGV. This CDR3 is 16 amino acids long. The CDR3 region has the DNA TGTGCCAGCAGCTTAGTCGGGACAGGGGGATTATACGAGCAGTACTTC. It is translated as CASSLVGTGGLYEQYF.

The CDR3 coding sequence is TGTGCCAGCAGCTCCCCACGCGCAGTGGGGGGTGGCAAACTGTTTTTT. It yields the protein CASSSPRAVGGGKLFF. This chain connects TRBV7-8 to TRBJ1-4, with D perhaps TRBD1 (5 bases). The CDR3 contains 16 residues. Germline values: CDR1 SGHVS, CDR2 FQNEAQ. Trimming removed 4 bases from V and 11 bases from J, with 23 bases in between. The full variable domain, in which reference TRBV7-8 and TRBJ1-4 provide the parts outside the CDR3, is GAGVSQSPRYKVAKRGQDVALRCDPISGHVSLFWYQQALGQGPEFLTYFQNEAQLDKSGLPSDRFFAERPEGSVSTLKIQRTQQEDSAVYLCASSSPRAVGGGKLFFGSGTQLSVL.

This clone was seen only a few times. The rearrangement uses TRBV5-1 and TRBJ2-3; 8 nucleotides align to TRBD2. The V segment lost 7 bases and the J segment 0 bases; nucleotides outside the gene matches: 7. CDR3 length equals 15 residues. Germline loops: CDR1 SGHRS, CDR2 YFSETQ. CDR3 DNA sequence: TGCGCCAGCGGAATAGCGGGGCCTAGCACAGATACGCAGTATTTT. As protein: CASGIAGPSTDTQYF.

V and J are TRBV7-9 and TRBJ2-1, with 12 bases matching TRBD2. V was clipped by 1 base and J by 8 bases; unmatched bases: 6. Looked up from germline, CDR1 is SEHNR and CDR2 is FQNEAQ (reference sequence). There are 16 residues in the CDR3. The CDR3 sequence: CASSLGLRLAGDEQFF. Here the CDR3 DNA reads TGTGCCAGCAGCTTAGGCCTTCGACTAGCGGGAGATGAGCAGTTCTTC.

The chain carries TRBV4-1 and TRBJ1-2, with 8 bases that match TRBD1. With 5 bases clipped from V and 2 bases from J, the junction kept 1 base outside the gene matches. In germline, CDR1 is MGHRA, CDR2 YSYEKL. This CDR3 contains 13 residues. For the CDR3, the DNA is TGCGCCAGCAGCGGACAGGGCAACTATGGCTACACCTTC. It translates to CASSGQGNYGYTF.